What follows describes a single T cell receptor beta chain. Its antigen is not identified. The primer mix had 60 Vbeta and 13 Jbeta primers. Profiling relied on immunoSEQ multiplex PCR, and the TCRdb table lists in-frame clones only, not all of them. Among around 100,000 clones listed, roughly 78% were seen once. This sample is drawn from a study of cytomegalovirus exposure and HLA in healthy donors. Study-level information: Most donors, approximately 82% of over 300 genotyped, fell in the Caucasian-associated ancestry cluster. The study, taken as a whole, reports: Segments of the TCR beta V type were, in most cases, productive about 87% or about 30% of the time in an earlier analysis. When the data were analyzed later, several of the most significant clusters appeared to be linked to common viral pathogens.

The origin of this receptor is a male donor in good health and CMV-seropositive. What was sequenced was PBMCs.

In DNA form, the CDR3 reads TGTGCCAGCAGCTCCACCGGGACTAGCTCTGGAAACACCATATATTTT. As protein: CASSSTGTSSGNTIYF. This chain joins TRBV9 and TRBJ1-3; perhaps TRBD1 as D (5 bases). The CDR3 has 16 amino acids. Germline V gives CDR1 SGDLS, CDR2 YYNGEE. Between the trimmed V and J ends, which lost 4 bases and 0 bases, there was a span of 14 bases.